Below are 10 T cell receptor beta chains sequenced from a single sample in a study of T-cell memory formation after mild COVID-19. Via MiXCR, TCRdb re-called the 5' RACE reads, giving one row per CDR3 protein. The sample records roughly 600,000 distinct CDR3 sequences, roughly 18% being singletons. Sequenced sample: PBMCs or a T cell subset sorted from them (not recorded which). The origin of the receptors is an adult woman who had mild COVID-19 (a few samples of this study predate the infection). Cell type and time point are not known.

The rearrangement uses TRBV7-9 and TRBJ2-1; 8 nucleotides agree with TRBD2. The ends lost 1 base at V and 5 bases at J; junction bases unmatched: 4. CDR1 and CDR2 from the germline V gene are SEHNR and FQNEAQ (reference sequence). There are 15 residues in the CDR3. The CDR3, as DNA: TGTGCCAGCAGCTTAGAAGCGGGAGCTAACAATGAGCAGTTCTTC. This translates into CASSLEAGANNEQFF.

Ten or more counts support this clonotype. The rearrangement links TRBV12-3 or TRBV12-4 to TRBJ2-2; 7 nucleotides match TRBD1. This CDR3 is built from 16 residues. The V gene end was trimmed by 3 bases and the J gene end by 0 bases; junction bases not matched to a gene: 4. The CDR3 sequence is CASSLTGRPNTGELFF. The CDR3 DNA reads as TGTGCCAGCAGTTTGACAGGGCGACCGAACACCGGGGAGCTGTTTTTT.

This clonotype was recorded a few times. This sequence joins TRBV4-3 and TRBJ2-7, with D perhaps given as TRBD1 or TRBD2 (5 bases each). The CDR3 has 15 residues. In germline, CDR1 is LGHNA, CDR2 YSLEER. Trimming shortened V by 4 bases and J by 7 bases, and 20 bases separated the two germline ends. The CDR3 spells CASSLQTGTPWEQYF. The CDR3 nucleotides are TGCGCCAGCAGCCTCCAAACCGGGACCCCGTGGGAGCAGTACTTC.

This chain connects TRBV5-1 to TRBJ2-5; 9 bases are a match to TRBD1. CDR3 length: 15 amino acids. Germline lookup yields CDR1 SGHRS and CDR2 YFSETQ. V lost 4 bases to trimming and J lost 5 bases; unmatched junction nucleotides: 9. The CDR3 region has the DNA TGCGCCAGCAGCCGGGACAGGGAAAAGTTGGAGACCCAGTACTTC. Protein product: CASSRDREKLETQYF.

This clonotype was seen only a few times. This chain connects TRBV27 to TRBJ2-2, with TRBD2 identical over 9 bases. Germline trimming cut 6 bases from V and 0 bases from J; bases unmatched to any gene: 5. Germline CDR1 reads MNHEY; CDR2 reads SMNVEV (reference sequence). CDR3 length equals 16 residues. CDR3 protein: CASRGAGGPNTGELFF. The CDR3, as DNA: TGTGCCAGCAGGGGAGCGGGGGGTCCGAACACCGGGGAGCTGTTTTTT.

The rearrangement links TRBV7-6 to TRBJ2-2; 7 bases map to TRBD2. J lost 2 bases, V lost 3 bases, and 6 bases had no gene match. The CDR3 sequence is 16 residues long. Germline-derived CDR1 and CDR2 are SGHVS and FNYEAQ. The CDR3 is CASSLEGGINTGELFF. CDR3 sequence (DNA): TGTGCCAGCAGCTTGGAGGGAGGGATAAACACCGGGGAGCTGTTTTTT.

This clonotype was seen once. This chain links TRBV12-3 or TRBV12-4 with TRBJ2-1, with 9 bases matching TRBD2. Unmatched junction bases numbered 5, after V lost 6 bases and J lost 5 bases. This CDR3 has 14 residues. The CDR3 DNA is TGTGCCAGCAGCCGCCGGACTAGCGACAATGAGCAGTTCTTC. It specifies CASSRRTSDNEQFF.

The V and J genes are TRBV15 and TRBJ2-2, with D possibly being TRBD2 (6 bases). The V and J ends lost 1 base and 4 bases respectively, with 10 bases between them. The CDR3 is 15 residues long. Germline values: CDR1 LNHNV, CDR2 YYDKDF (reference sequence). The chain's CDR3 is CATSRGGVGTGELFF. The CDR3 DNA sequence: TGTGCCACCAGCAGAGGGGGGGTGGGCACCGGGGAGCTGTTTTTT.

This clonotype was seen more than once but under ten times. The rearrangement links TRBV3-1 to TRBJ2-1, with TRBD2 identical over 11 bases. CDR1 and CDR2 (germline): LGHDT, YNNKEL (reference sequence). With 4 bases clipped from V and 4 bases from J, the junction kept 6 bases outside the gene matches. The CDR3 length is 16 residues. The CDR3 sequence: CASSPGGTSGYNEQFF. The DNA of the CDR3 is TGTGCCAGCAGCCCTGGCGGGACTAGCGGATACAATGAGCAGTTCTTC.

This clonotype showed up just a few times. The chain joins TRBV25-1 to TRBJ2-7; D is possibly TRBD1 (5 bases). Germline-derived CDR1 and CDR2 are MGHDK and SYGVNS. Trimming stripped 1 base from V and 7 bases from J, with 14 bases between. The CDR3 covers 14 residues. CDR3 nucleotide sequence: TGTGCCAGCAGTGAATCCCAGGGTTTTTGGGAGCAGTACTTC. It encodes CASSESQGFWEQYF.